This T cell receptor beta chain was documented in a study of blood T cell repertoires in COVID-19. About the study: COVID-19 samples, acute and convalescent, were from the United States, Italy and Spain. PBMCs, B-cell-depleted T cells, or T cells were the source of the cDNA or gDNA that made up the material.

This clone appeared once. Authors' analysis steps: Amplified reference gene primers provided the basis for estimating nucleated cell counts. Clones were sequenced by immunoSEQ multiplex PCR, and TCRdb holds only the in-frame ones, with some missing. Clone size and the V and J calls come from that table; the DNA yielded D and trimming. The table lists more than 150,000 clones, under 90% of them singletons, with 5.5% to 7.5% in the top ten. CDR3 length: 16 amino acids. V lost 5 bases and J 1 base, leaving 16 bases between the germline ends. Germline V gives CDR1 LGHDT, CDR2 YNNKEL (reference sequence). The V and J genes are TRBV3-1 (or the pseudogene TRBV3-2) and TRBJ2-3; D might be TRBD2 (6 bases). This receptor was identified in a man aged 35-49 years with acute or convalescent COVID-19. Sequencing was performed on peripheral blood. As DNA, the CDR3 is TGTGCCAGCAGCTCACTTAGCGGCCGGGGCACAGATACGCAGTATTTT. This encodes CASSSLSGRGTDTQYF.